A selection of T cell receptor beta chains follows, all from one sample in a study of blood T cell repertoires in COVID-19. The protocol was immunoSEQ multiplex PCR, while the TCRdb copy is restricted to in-frame clones and leaves out a portion. This repertoire shows about 26,000 clones, about 92% found once; its top ten account for approximately 3%. Sequencing was done on a sample of peripheral blood. These receptors came from a human donor in a cohort sampled during active COVID-19. The CDR3 runs from the conserved cysteine through the conserved F or W. The D gene is left open where the match is weak. Size tells how often a clone was seen (once, few, many) or the class of an expanded clone, and some rows leave it out.

TRBV11-2	-	-	TRBJ2-2	CASSLELATGELFF	TGTGCCAGCAGCTTAGAGCTAGCGACCGGGGAGCTGTTTTTT
TRBV5-1	-	-	TRBJ1-2	CASSLPAGDRNYGYTF	TGCGCCAGCAGCTTGCCGGCAGGGGACCGCAACTATGGCTACACCTTC
TRBV4-1	-	-	TRBJ1-2	CASSQGTSGYTF	TGCGCCAGCAGCCAAGGGACTTCCGGCTACACCTTC
TRBV18	TRBD1	few	TRBJ2-5	CASSSDRVETQYF	TGTGCCAGCTCATCCGACAGGGTAGAGACCCAGTACTTC
TRBV3-1/TRBV3-2	-	-	TRBJ1-5	CASRQREGGTGSNQPQHF	TGTGCCAGCAGGCAACGAGAGGGGGGGACGGGGAGCAATCAGCCCCAGCATTTT
TRBV9	-	-	TRBJ2-5	CASSVEDRPETQYF	TGTGCCAGCAGCGTAGAGGACAGACCGGAGACCCAGTACTTC
TRBV2	-	-	TRBJ2-3	CASSQWAITSTDTQYF	TGTGCCAGCAGTCAGTGGGCCATTACTAGCACAGATACGCAGTATTTT
TRBV27	-	-	TRBJ1-5	CASSLRATGYQPQHF	TGTGCCAGCAGTTTACGGGCCACAGGATATCAGCCCCAGCATTTT
TRBV10-3	-	-	TRBJ2-3	CAIRRGNHSTDTQYF	TGTGCCATCAGAAGGGGGAACCATAGCACAGATACGCAGTATTTT
TRBV7-9	-	-	TRBJ1-1	CASSPWGGGDTEAFF	TGTGCCAGCAGCCCCTGGGGGGGAGGGGACACTGAAGCTTTCTTT
TRBV2	TRBD1	-	TRBJ1-5	CASRPDRGLWQPQHF	TGTGCCAGCAGACCCGACAGGGGGCTGTGGCAGCCCCAGCATTTT
TRBV2	-	-	TRBJ2-7	CASSVRGIEQYF	TGTGCCAGCAGTGTCCGGGGTATCGAGCAGTACTTC
TRBV6-6	TRBD2	-	TRBJ2-5	CASRRSSGGAGTQYF	TGTGCCAGCAGACGGTCTAGCGGGGGGGCGGGGACCCAGTACTTC
TRBV4-1	-	-	TRBJ1-5	CASSQDQGSNQPQHF	TGCGCCAGCAGCCAGGATCAGGGGAGCAATCAGCCCCAGCATTTT
TRBV7-2	-	-	TRBJ2-3	CASSLGSRRDTQYF	TGTGCCAGCAGCTTAGGGTCTCGCAGAGATACGCAGTATTTT
TRBV11-2	TRBD1	-	TRBJ2-1	CAIWGDRGGDEQFF	TGTGCCATCTGGGGGGACAGGGGAGGCGATGAGCAGTTCTTC
TRBV6-5	-	-	TRBJ2-5	CASSYVQGTQYF	TGTGCCAGCAGTTACGTCCAGGGGACCCAGTACTTC
TRBV2	-	-	TRBJ2-7	CASSEVIGGEQYF	TGTGCCAGCAGTGAAGTTATAGGAGGGGAGCAGTACTTC
TRBV19	TRBD2	once	TRBJ2-1	CASSIGGSYNEQFF	TGTGCCAGTAGTATCGGGGGGTCCTACAATGAGCAGTTCTTC
TRBV5-5	TRBD1	few	TRBJ1-2	CASSLDPRGNYGYTF	TGTGCCAGCAGCTTGGATCCCAGGGGGAACTATGGCTACACCTTC
TRBV9	TRBD2	-	TRBJ2-3	CASSVAGGITDTQYF	TGTGCCAGCAGCGTCGCGGGGGGGATCACAGATACGCAGTATTTT
TRBV5-1	TRBD1	-	TRBJ1-1	CASSFGTGVTEAFF	TGCGCCAGCAGCTTTGGGACAGGGGTCACTGAAGCTTTCTTT
TRBV5-8	-	-	TRBJ2-1	CASSQRPRQALGNEQFF	TGTGCCAGCAGCCAACGCCCTCGACAGGCCCTAGGGAATGAGCAGTTCTTC
TRBV5-1	TRBD1	-	TRBJ1-5	CASSLEGQGWPQHF	TGCGCCAGCAGCTTAGAAGGACAGGGTTGGCCCCAGCATTTT
TRBV6-5	-	-	TRBJ1-6	CASSYLGSSYNSPLHF	TGTGCCAGCAGTTACCTGGGCAGCTCCTATAATTCACCCCTCCACTTT
TRBV11-3	-	once	TRBJ2-3	CASSKGGVFTDTQYF	TGTGCCAGCAGCAAAGGCGGGGTCTTCACAGATACGCAGTATTTT
TRBV15	-	-	TRBJ1-2	CATSRDTGGYGYTF	TGTGCCACCAGCAGAGATACGGGGGGCTATGGCTACACCTTC
TRBV11-3	-	-	TRBJ1-6	CASSSSLNSPLHF	TGTGCCAGCAGCTCTAGCCTTAATTCACCCCTCCACTTT
TRBV18	-	-	TRBJ1-1	CATVSGQNTEAFF	TGTGCCACCGTATCGGGTCAGAACACTGAAGCTTTCTTT
TRBV2	TRBD1	-	TRBJ2-7	CASSRTGYEQYF	TGTGCCAGCAGCAGGACAGGCTACGAGCAGTACTTC
TRBV9	-	-	TRBJ1-1	CASSRDNFQAFF	TGTGCCAGCAGCCGGGACAATTTCCAAGCTTTCTTT
TRBV28	-	-	TRBJ2-3	CASSLSPSGISTDTQYF	TGTGCCAGCAGTTTATCCCCTTCGGGTATTAGCACAGATACGCAGTATTTT
TRBV5-5	-	-	TRBJ2-3	CASSAAGRGSDTQYF	TGTGCCAGCAGCGCGGCCGGTCGGGGGTCGGATACGCAGTATTTT
TRBV19	-	-	TRBJ2-4	CASSIREENIQYF	TGTGCCAGTAGTATAAGAGAGGAAAACATTCAGTACTTC
TRBV5-6	-	-	TRBJ2-1	CASSRRESSYNEQFF	TGTGCCAGCAGCCGGCGGGAAAGCTCCTACAATGAGCAGTTCTTC
TRBV24-1	-	-	TRBJ2-5	CATSDSGTGGGETQYF	TGTGCCACCAGTGACTCCGGGACGGGCGGAGGGGAGACCCAGTACTTC
TRBV6-6	-	-	TRBJ1-6	CASGNTGYGSPLHF	TGTGCCAGCGGAAATACAGGGTACGGGTCACCCCTCCACTTT
TRBV27	TRBD2	once	TRBJ2-5	CASSEGLAGVQETQYF	TGTGCCAGCAGTGAGGGACTAGCGGGCGTACAAGAGACCCAGTACTTC
TRBV28	-	-	TRBJ1-2	CASTTGSPYGYTF	TGTGCCAGCACTACAGGGTCACCGTATGGCTACACCTTC
TRBV7-3	-	-	TRBJ2-1	CASTWGASGNEQFF	TGTGCCAGCACATGGGGGGCTAGCGGCAATGAGCAGTTCTTC
TRBV12-3/TRBV12-4	-	-	TRBJ2-3	CASSGDTQYF	TGTGCCAGCTCGGGAGATACGCAGTATTTT
TRBV5-1	TRBD2	-	TRBJ2-1	CASSTGLANEQFF	TGCGCCAGCAGCACGGGACTAGCCAATGAGCAGTTCTTC
TRBV6-1	-	-	TRBJ2-1	CASSEFANGYNEQFF	TGTGCCAGCAGTGAATTCGCCAACGGTTACAATGAGCAGTTCTTC
TRBV5-4	TRBD2	-	TRBJ2-6	CASSWWGLAYGANVLTF	TGTGCCAGCAGCTGGTGGGGACTAGCGTATGGGGCCAACGTCCTGACTTTC
TRBV24-1	-	-	TRBJ1-5	CATSDNSIPQPQHF	TGTGCCACCAGTGATAACAGTATCCCTCAGCCCCAGCATTTT